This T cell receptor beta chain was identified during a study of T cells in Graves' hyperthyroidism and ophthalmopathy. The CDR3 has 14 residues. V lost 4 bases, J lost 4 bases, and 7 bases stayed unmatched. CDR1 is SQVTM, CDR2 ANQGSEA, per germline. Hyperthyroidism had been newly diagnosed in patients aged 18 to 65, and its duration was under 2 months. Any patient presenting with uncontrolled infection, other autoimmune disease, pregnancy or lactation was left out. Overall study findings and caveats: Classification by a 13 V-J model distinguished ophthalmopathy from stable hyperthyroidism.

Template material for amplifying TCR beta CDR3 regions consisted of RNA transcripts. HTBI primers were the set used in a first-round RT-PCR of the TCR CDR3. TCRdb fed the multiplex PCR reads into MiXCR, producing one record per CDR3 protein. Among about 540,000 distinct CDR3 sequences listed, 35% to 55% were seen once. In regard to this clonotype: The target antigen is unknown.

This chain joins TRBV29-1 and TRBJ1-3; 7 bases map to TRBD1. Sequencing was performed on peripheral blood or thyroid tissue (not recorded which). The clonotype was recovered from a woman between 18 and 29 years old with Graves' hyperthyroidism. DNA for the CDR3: TGCAGCGTTGGCCCGACAGGGTCGGGAAACACCATATATTTT. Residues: CSVGPTGSGNTIYF.